This passage covers 5 T cell receptor beta chains from one sample sequenced in a study of blood T cell repertoires in COVID-19 (dated by TCRdb to 2018 to 2020). Library preparation used the immunoSEQ multiplex PCR assay. Imported from immuneACCESS, the table was reduced by TCRdb to in-frame sequences with V and J called. These copies leave out some clones; in studies compared against another copy, an unresolved V gene accounts for under half, and the cause of the remainder is not known. In this sample the table shows about 73,000 clones, roughly 80% of which occur a single time. Around 28% of the sample comes from the top ten. The sequenced material came from peripheral blood. The receptors derive from a human donor in a cohort sampled during active COVID-19.

This clone came up a few times. The CDR3 sequence: CASSEVGSSYEQYF. The CDR3 DNA reads TGTGCCAGCAGTGAAGTCGGGAGCTCCTACGAGCAGTACTTC. The genes are TRBV2 and TRBJ2-7; possible D gene TRBD2, 6 bases. CDR1 is SNHLY, CDR2 FYNNEI, per germline. V was clipped by 1 base and J by 0 bases, with 7 bases between them. The CDR3 has 14 amino acids.

The rearrangement joins TRBV7-2 to TRBJ2-7, with 7 nucleotides matching TRBD1. This CDR3 comprises 15 residues. Germline lookup yields CDR1 SGHTA and CDR2 FQGNSA. The J segment lost 0 bases and the V segment lost 4 bases, leaving 6 bases of the junction unmatched. Written as DNA, the CDR3 is TGTGCCAGCAGCTCGACAGGGTCGGCCTCCTACGAGCAGTACTTC. This codes for CASSSTGSASYEQYF.

This clone was detected only a few times. This chain links TRBV18 with TRBJ1-1; D is unresolved. Trimming pared 6 bases from V and 3 bases from J, leaving 11 bases between. CDR3 size: 13 residues. Germline V CDR1 and CDR2: KGHSH, LQKENI. The CDR3 is CASSKARDTEAFF. The CDR3 nucleotides read TGTGCCAGCTCTAAAGCGCGGGACACTGAAGCTTTCTTT.

The chain joins TRBV5-1 to TRBJ2-3; D possibly corresponds to TRBD2 (6 bases). CDR1 is SGHRS and CDR2 is YFSETQ in the germline V gene. The CDR3 is 15 residues long. V was trimmed by 0 bases and J by 2 bases, leaving 10 bases between them. Here the CDR3 reads CASSLGQGLTDTQYF. Here the CDR3 DNA reads TGCGCCAGCAGCTTGGGGCAGGGACTCACAGATACGCAGTATTTT.

This clone showed up just once. V usage is TRBV18 and J usage is TRBJ2-1; D is perhaps TRBD1 (7 bases). CDR1 is KGHSH, CDR2 LQKENI, per germline. V lost 3 bases and J 1 base, leaving 13 bases between the germline ends. The length of the CDR3 is 16 residues. CDR3 DNA: TGTGCCAGCTCACCCCTCAGGGGGGCGTCCTACAATGAGCAGTTCTTC. Its protein is CASSPLRGASYNEQFF.